The rows below give T cell receptor beta chains drawn from one sample of a study of T cell repertoires in cytomegalovirus infection. TCRdb ran MiXCR on the reads and lists one entry per CDR3 protein. Seen here are roughly 76,000 distinct CDR3 sequences, more than 3% observed once, and the top ten hold about 4.6%. Sequencing input: PBMCs. The origin of the receptors is a human donor in good health (CMV status not recorded). Some clones in this sample may be carry-over from other donors' samples. The CDR3 runs from the conserved cysteine through the conserved F or W. D genes are given only for firm matches. The listing skips clone size in some rows; elsewhere it reads once, few, many or a size class.

abundance	len	v_gene	d_gene	j_gene	CDR3aa	CDR3nt
many	13	TRBV7-2	-	TRBJ2-7	CASSLSTRYEQYF	TGTGCCAGCAGCTTGTCAACCCGCTACGAGCAGTACTTC
many	14	TRBV7-3	TRBD1	TRBJ1-1	CASSPPGQGPKAFF	TGTGCCAGCAGCCCCCCCGGACAGGGTCCGAAAGCTTTCTTT
many	16	TRBV2	-	TRBJ1-5	CASSEGGRRVNQPQHF	TGTGCCAGCAGTGAAGGGGGGAGACGAGTGAATCAGCCCCAGCATTTT
many	13	TRBV12-3/TRBV12-4	-	TRBJ1-5	CASSLGSNQPQHF	TGTGCCAGCAGCTTGGGAAGCAATCAGCCCCAGCATTTT
many	15	TRBV7-2	-	TRBJ1-1	CASSSPGVLNTEAFF	TGTGCCAGCAGCTCACCAGGGGTTTTAAACACTGAAGCTTTCTTT
many	12	TRBV6-1	-	TRBJ2-3	CASSEQGDTQYF	TGTGCCAGCAGTGAACAAGGGGATACGCAGTATTTT
many	15	TRBV6-2/TRBV6-3	TRBD1	TRBJ2-1	CASRTTGGRSNEQFF	TGTGCCAGCAGAACCACAGGGGGCAGATCAAATGAGCAGTTCTTC
many	15	TRBV28	-	TRBJ2-7	CASSPRQLSKFGQYF	TGTGCCAGCAGCCCACGACAGCTCTCCAAATTTGGGCAGTACTTC
many	16	TRBV7-9	TRBD1	TRBJ2-7	CASSTPKTGAPYEQYF	TGTGCCAGCAGCACCCCAAAGACAGGGGCCCCTTACGAGCAGTACTTC
many	16	TRBV5-5	-	TRBJ1-1	CVSSLDLIGMVTEAFF	TGTGTCAGCAGCTTGGATCTGATTGGGATGGTCACTGAAGCTTTCTTT
many	11	TRBV28	-	TRBJ1-5	CASSSRQPQHF	TGTGCCAGCAGTTCCCGGCAGCCCCAGCATTTT
many	16	TRBV10-3	TRBD1	TRBJ1-1	CAISKQGLGLNTEAFF	TGTGCCATCAGTAAACAGGGGTTAGGGTTGAACACTGAAGCTTTCTTT
many	16	TRBV6-2/TRBV6-3	TRBD1	TRBJ1-6	CASSRTTGPLLSPLHF	TGTGCCAGCAGCCGTACGACAGGGCCTCTACTTTCACCCCTCCACTTT
many	15	TRBV4-3	-	TRBJ1-4	CASSQGQENVEKLFF	TGCGCCAGCAGCCAAGGACAGGAAAATGTCGAAAAACTGTTTTTT
many	14	TRBV27	-	TRBJ1-5	CASSFSGRDQPQHF	TGTGCCAGCAGTTTCTCCGGTAGGGATCAGCCCCAGCATTTT
many	14	TRBV7-2	-	TRBJ2-1	CASSPGTWRNEQFF	TGTGCCAGCAGCCCGGGAACCTGGCGGAATGAGCAGTTCTTC
many	17	TRBV7-8	-	TRBJ2-3	CASSPRALPGKVDTQYF	TGTGCCAGCAGCCCCAGAGCACTCCCGGGGAAGGTGGATACGCAGTATTTT
many	16	TRBV12-3/TRBV12-4	-	TRBJ2-7	CASSLGFWPGGYEQYF	TGTGCCAGCAGTTTGGGATTTTGGCCGGGCGGCTACGAGCAGTACTTC
many	12	TRBV28	-	TRBJ2-5	CASSPNQETQYF	TGTGCCAGCAGTCCTAACCAAGAGACCCAGTACTTC
-	14	TRBV5-4	-	TRBJ2-3	CASSWANLPATQYF	TGTGCCAGCAGCTGGGCGAACCTCCCAGCTACGCAGTATTTT
many	14	TRBV5-1	-	TRBJ1-1	CASSSTGEGKEAFF	TGCGCCAGCAGCTCGACAGGCGAGGGTAAGGAAGCTTTCTTT
many	12	TRBV7-3	-	TRBJ2-1	CASSSRLNEQFF	TGTGCCAGCAGCTCCCGGCTCAATGAGCAGTTCTTC
many	15	TRBV7-8	-	TRBJ1-1	CASSWGRGGNTEAFF	TGTGCCAGCAGCTGGGGTCGTGGGGGGAACACTGAAGCTTTCTTT
many	15	TRBV4-3	-	TRBJ1-5	CASSRYQGSNQPQHF	TGCGCCAGCAGCCGTTACCAGGGTAGCAATCAGCCCCAGCATTTT
many	12	TRBV6-2/TRBV6-3	TRBD2	TRBJ2-3	CATAGGTDTQYF	TGTGCCACTGCGGGGGGGACAGATACGCAGTATTTT
many	18	TRBV7-9	TRBD2	TRBJ2-1	CASSPQGGRFSSYNEQFF	TGTGCCAGCAGCCCACAGGGCGGGAGGTTCAGCTCCTACAATGAGCAGTTCTTC
-	17	TRBV7-9	-	TRBJ2-6	CASTRTQPVSGANVLTF	TGTGCCAGCACTCGGACCCAACCCGTCTCTGGGGCCAACGTCCTGACTTTC
many	13	TRBV7-2	-	TRBJ1-1	CASREGQNTEAFF	TGTGCCAGCAGGGAGGGACAGAACACTGAAGCTTTCTTT